These T cell receptor beta chains were read from a single sample in a study of Graves' ophthalmopathy and Graves' hyperthyroidism. TCRdb re-called the multiplex PCR reads with MiXCR, one entry per CDR3 protein. The repertoire holds about 370,000 distinct CDR3 sequences, with 17% as singletons. Sequenced material: peripheral blood. The receptor source for this set is an adult woman with stable Graves' hyperthyroidism. CDR3s include the opening cysteine and the closing phenylalanine or tryptophan. Fields, in order: V gene, D gene, clone size, J gene, CDR3 DNA, CDR3 protein. The D gene is left open where the match is weak. Clone size is stated in some rows and not others, as once, few, many or a class when expanded.

TRBV4-1	.	many	TRBJ1-1	TGCGCCAGCAGCCAAGACTGGGGGGGGGACACTGAAGCTTTCTTT	CASSQDWGGDTEAFF
TRBV12-3/TRBV12-4	.	once	TRBJ1-2	TGTGCCAGCAGTTTCGGTGGCGGCTACACCTTC	CASSFGGGYTF
TRBV28	.	.	TRBJ1-2	TGTGCCAGCAGTTCCCCCCATAATGGGGGTACTGCCTATGGCTACACCTTC	CASSSPHNGGTAYGYTF
TRBV12-3/TRBV12-4	.	many	TRBJ2-2	TGTGCCAGCACCCCCGTTAGGGGGAACACCGGGGAGCTGTTTTTT	CASTPVRGNTGELFF
TRBV6-5	.	many	TRBJ2-4	TGTGCCAGCAGTTACTCCGTCAGTTTAGCCAAAAACATTCAGTACTTC	CASSYSVSLAKNIQYF
TRBV7-2	TRBD2	many	TRBJ2-7	TGTGCCAGCAGCCCGGGACTAGCGAACTACGAGCAGTACTTC	CASSPGLANYEQYF
TRBV4-2	TRBD2	.	TRBJ2-7	TGTGCCAGCAGCCAAGAATGGCCAGTCGGGGGAGCTACTAGCGACTCCTACGAGCAGTACTTC	CASSQEWPVGGATSDSYEQYF
TRBV6-1	.	many	TRBJ2-7	TGTGCCAGCAGTCCAGGGGCCCACGAGCAGTACTTC	CASSPGAHEQYF
TRBV7-9	.	many	TRBJ1-2	TGTGCCAGCAGCTTAGTAGTAGGCCTGGCGTCCTATGGCTACACCTTC	CASSLVVGLASYGYTF
TRBV27	.	once	TRBJ2-7	TGTGCCAGCAGTTTGTTCCCAAGTAGCGACGAGCAGTACTTC	CASSLFPSSDEQYF
TRBV9	TRBD2	.	TRBJ2-4	TGTGCCAGCAGTTTCCTAGCGGCAACCAAAAACATTCAGTACTTC	CASSFLAATKNIQYF
TRBV19	.	.	TRBJ1-5	TGTGCCAGTAGTAACTTTAGGGGGTCAGGCAATCAGCCCCAGCATTTT	CASSNFRGSGNQPQHF
TRBV30	.	many	TRBJ1-1	TGTGCCTGGAGCGGAACACTAACAGCGTTAAACACTGAAGCTTTCTTT	CAWSGTLTALNTEAFF
TRBV5-1	TRBD2	few	TRBJ2-4	TGCGCCAGCAGCTTGGTTGTCAGACTAGCCAAAAACATTAAGTACTTC	CASSLVVRLAKNIKYF
TRBV7-8	TRBD1	many	TRBJ2-5	TGTGCCAGCAGCTCTGGACAGGGTATGCAGACCCAGTACTTC	CASSSGQGMQTQYF
TRBV6-2/TRBV6-3	.	many	TRBJ1-5	TGTGCCAGCAGTTCCACACAACCGCCTCATAGCAATCAGCCCCAGCATTTT	CASSSTQPPHSNQPQHF
TRBV6-1	TRBD1	.	TRBJ1-2	TGTGCCAGCAGGGACAGGGATCGGTATGGCTACACCTTC	CASRDRDRYGYTF
TRBV28	TRBD1	many	TRBJ2-2	TGTGCCAGCAGTCCAGGGGGTGAGAACACCGGGGAGCTGTTTTTT	CASSPGGENTGELFF
TRBV20-1	.	many	TRBJ1-1	TGCAGTGCTAGAAGGAGAAACACTGAAGCTTTCTTT	CSARRRNTEAFF
TRBV7-2	.	.	TRBJ1-5	TGTGCCAGCAGCTCAGATAGTCAGCCCCAGCATTTT	CASSSDSQPQHF
TRBV20-1	.	many	TRBJ2-6	TGCAGTGCTTCGAGGGCCCTTGGGGCCAACGTCCTGACTTTC	CSASRALGANVLTF
TRBV6-2/TRBV6-3	.	.	TRBJ2-3	TGTGCCAGCAGACGGACAGCCCTACCTAGCACAGATACGCAGTATTTT	CASRRTALPSTDTQYF
TRBV7-2	.	many	TRBJ2-7	TGTGCCAGCAGCTTGGTTCGGGAATCCTACGAGCAGTACTTC	CASSLVRESYEQYF
TRBV6-4	TRBD2	few	TRBJ2-2	TGTGCCAGCAGGACACTGAGGGCTAGCGGGAAGTCTGGCACCGGGGAGCTGTCTTTT	CASRTLRASGKSGTGELSF
TRBV4-2	TRBD2	.	TRBJ2-2	TGTGCCAGCAGCCAAGAGGGGTTTGGCGGGAGGGCCGGGGAGCTGTTTTTT	CASSQEGFGGRAGELFF
TRBV12-5	.	many	TRBJ1-1	TGTGCTAGTGGTTTGGAACCGGGGGGAGAAACTGAAGCTTTCTTT	CASGLEPGGETEAFF
TRBV11-2	.	.	TRBJ2-2	TGTGCCAGCCTCTCCGGGTCTCAACGGGGCACCGGGGAGCTGTTTTTT	CASLSGSQRGTGELFF
TRBV27	.	few	TRBJ1-6	TGTGCCAGCAGTTTATCGGGTTTCAATTCACCCCTCCACTTT	CASSLSGFNSPLHF
TRBV6-1	TRBD1	.	TRBJ1-1	TGTGCCAGCACTGACAGGGGGTGGACTGAAGCTTTCTTT	CASTDRGWTEAFF
TRBV25-1	.	few	TRBJ2-7	TGTGCCCGCAGTGAATCCTCCTACGAGCAGTACTTC	CARSESSYEQYF
TRBV20-1	.	many	TRBJ2-7	TGCAGTGTACATAGCGGTGGAAACTACGAGCAGTACTTC	CSVHSGGNYEQYF
TRBV19	.	many	TRBJ1-2	TGTGCCAGTAGTATCGGAGGGTCCGGCTACACCTTC	CASSIGGSGYTF
TRBV6-5	.	many	TRBJ2-2	TGTGCCAGCAGTTCCCGAGGAGCCTACACCGGGGAGCTGTTTTTT	CASSSRGAYTGELFF
TRBV19	.	many	TRBJ1-5	TGTGCCAGTAGTATAGTGGGGGATAACAATCAGCCCCAGCATTTT	CASSIVGDNNQPQHF
TRBV11-1	.	many	TRBJ2-2	TGTGCCAGCAGCTTTAGCCCAGGGCCAGGTGGCACCGGGGAGCTGTTTTTT	CASSFSPGPGGTGELFF
TRBV6-2/TRBV6-3	.	many	TRBJ2-7	TGTGCCAGCAGTTTCGACAGTAACCAAACCCGGTACGAGCAGTACTTC	CASSFDSNQTRYEQYF
TRBV25-1	.	many	TRBJ2-7	TGTGCCAGCAGTGATCCTTGGGGCGGTGACTACGAGCAGTACTTC	CASSDPWGGDYEQYF